These 23 T cell receptor beta chains were all obtained from the same sample, sequenced in a study of T cell repertoires in cytomegalovirus infection (dated by TCRdb to the late 2010s). Their antigens are not known. The treatment or condition label, read with the paper, signifies: in vitro stimulation with specific CMV peptide epitopes to enrich CMV-specific T cells. Sequenced on an Illumina HiSeq 1500. The public reads were run again by TCRdb, first through fastp at Q25 and then through MiXCR, and only productive beta chains were kept. Identical CDR3 proteins give one entry, which carries the most common genes and DNA. This sample holds some 590,000 distinct CDR3 sequences; roughly 43% were observed only once. About half of the sample rests with the top ten. Sequencing used cultured PBMCs, obtained from culture after CMV antigen stimulation. The receptors derive from a human donor in good health (CMV status not recorded). Some clones in this sample may be carry-over from other donors' samples.

This clonotype has a handful of counts. The V and J genes are TRBV10-3 and TRBJ1-1; 10 nucleotides align to TRBD1. The CDR3 is made up of 14 amino acids. Germline V lookup: CDR1 ENHRY, CDR2 SYGVKD. V lost 10 bases to trimming and J lost 1 base; unmatched junction nucleotides: 6. The CDR3 loop is CATRWTGGNTEAFF. In nucleotides, the CDR3 is TGTGCCACCAGGTGGACAGGGGGGAACACTGAAGCTTTCTTT.

The CDR3 spells CASSFWGGGTNTEAFF. The DNA for the CDR3 is TGTGCCAGCAGTTTTTGGGGAGGAGGTACGAACACTGAAGCTTTCTTT. This sequence joins TRBV28 and TRBJ1-1; D gene ambiguous. This CDR3 is built from 16 residues. The V and J ends lost 3 bases and 1 base respectively, with 15 bases between them. CDR1 and CDR2 (germline): MDHEN, SYDVKM. Complete variable domain (other parts from reference TRBV28 and TRBJ1-1): DVKVTQSSRYLVKRTGEKVFLECVQDMDHENMFWYRQDPGLGLRLIYFSYDVKMKEKGDIPEGYSVSREKKERFSLILESASTNQTSMYLCASSFWGGGTNTEAFFGQGTRLTVV.

The CDR3: CASGLVTASGSRNEQFF. The DNA of the CDR3 is TGTGCTAGTGGTTTGGTAACGGCTAGCGGGAGTCGAAATGAGCAGTTCTTC. V is TRBV12-5 and J is TRBJ2-1; 10 positions agree with TRBD2. The CDR3 runs 17 residues. The junction had 9 bases not matched to a gene; V was cut back by 0 bases and J by 7 bases. In germline, CDR1 is LGHNT, CDR2 FRNRAP. Full variable domain (rest looked up from reference TRBV12-5 and TRBJ2-1): DARVTQTPRHKVTEMGQEVTMRCQPILGHNTVFWYRQTMMQGLELLAYFRNRAPLDDSGMPKDRFSAEMPDATLATLKIQPSEPRDSAVYFCASGLVTASGSRNEQFFGPGTRLTVL.

In its sample, this clonotype was seen a few times. This chain uses TRBV7-2 with TRBJ1-6; D is ambiguous. The CDR3 consists of 15 residues. Germline assignment: CDR1 SGHTA and CDR2 FQGNSA. Trimming shortened V by 3 bases and J by 7 bases, and 13 bases separated the two germline ends. The CDR3 DNA reads as TGTGCCAGCAGCTTTAATCCGGGGAAAAATTCACCCCTCCACTTT. It codes for CASSFNPGKNSPLHF.

There are many counts of this clonotype. The J gene is TRBJ1-1, the V gene TRBV7-2; the D gene is possibly TRBD1 (5 bases). Germline V gene sequence: CDR1 SGHTA, CDR2 FQGNSA. V was pared by 3 bases and J by 7 bases, with 21 bases between. The CDR3 is made up of 16 amino acids. The CDR3 sequence is CASSFRGRVRGSEAFF. The DNA for the CDR3 is TGTGCCAGCAGCTTCCGAGGGCGCGTTAGGGGAAGTGAAGCTTTCTTT.

This clonotype was seen only a few times. CDR3 protein: CASSLELSEQFF. The CDR3 DNA reads as TGTGCCAGCAGCTTAGAGCTTTCTGAGCAGTTCTTC. The chain uses TRBV11-2 and TRBJ2-1; D uncertain. The CDR3 has 12 residues. In germline, CDR1 is SGHAT, CDR2 FQNNGV. Deletions cut 0 bases from V and 9 bases from J, with 6 bases between.

CDR3 DNA: TGTGCCAGTAGTATTAACAGCGGGGGGGACAATGAGCAGTTCTTC. Translated: CASSINSGGDNEQFF. This sequence joins TRBV19 and TRBJ2-1, with 10 bases matching TRBD2. Germline values: CDR1 LNHDA, CDR2 SQIVND (reference sequence). The CDR3 contains 15 residues. V trimming: 3 bases; J trimming: 5 bases; junction bases outside the gene matches: 4.

The V and J genes are TRBV6-1 and TRBJ2-1, with D perhaps TRBD1 (5 bases). The V gene's germline CDR1 is MNHNS and CDR2 SASEGT. Trimming cost V 2 bases and J 15 bases, with 20 bases left between them. This CDR3 region has 14 residues. CDR3 loop: CASSELFSYPGLFF. In DNA form, the CDR3 reads TGTGCCAGCAGTGAATTGTTCAGCTACCCAGGGTTGTTCTTC.

The chain has TRBV7-9 and TRBJ1-1; 9 nucleotides match TRBD1. This CDR3 is built from 15 residues. The V segment lost 5 bases and the J segment 3 bases; nucleotides outside the gene matches: 7. Germline V gives CDR1 SEHNR, CDR2 FQNEAQ (reference sequence). Here the CDR3 reads CASSRTGEGYTEAFF. The CDR3, as DNA: TGTGCCAGCAGCCGGACAGGGGAAGGGTACACTGAAGCTTTCTTT. The complete variable domain, with remaining parts taken from reference TRBV7-9 and TRBJ1-1, reads DTGVSQNPRHKITKRGQNVTFRCDPISEHNRLYWYRQTLGQGPEFLTYFQNEAQLEKSRLLSDRFSAERPKGSFSTLEIQRTEQGDSAMYLCASSRTGEGYTEAFFGQGTRLTVV.

Only a few counts were recorded for this clonotype. The chain has TRBV27 and TRBJ2-1, with D possibly being TRBD2 (6 bases). Germline V CDR1 and CDR2: MNHEY, SMNVEV (reference sequence). V was trimmed by 6 bases and J by 0 bases, leaving 9 bases between them. The CDR3 has 14 residues. The CDR3 reads CASSRRGSYNEQFF. The CDR3 DNA reads TGTGCCAGCAGCCGGCGGGGCTCCTACAATGAGCAGTTCTTC.

V usage is TRBV7-6 and J usage is TRBJ1-1; D not certain. Germline V gene data show CDR1 as SGHVS and CDR2 as FNYEAQ. V lost 5 bases to trimming and J lost 8 bases, with 9 bases between them. CDR3 length: 11 amino acids. The CDR3, as DNA: TGTGCCAGCAGCCCATGGCTGGAAGCTTTCTTT. Translation: CASSPWLEAFF. The whole variable domain, filled in from reference TRBV7-6 and TRBJ1-1, reads GAGVSQSPRYKVTKRGQDVALRCDPISGHVSLYWYRQALGQGPEFLTYFNYEAQQDKSGLPNDRFSAERPEGSISTLTIQRTEQRDSAMYRCASSPWLEAFFGQGTRLTVV.

This clonotype has just a few counts. The gene calls are TRBV7-6 and TRBJ1-6; D remains ambiguous. Germline V gene sequence: CDR1 SGHVS, CDR2 FNYEAQ. The CDR3 loop spans 15 amino acids. V shed 5 bases and J shed 4 bases, with 12 bases lying between them. Written as DNA, the CDR3 is TGTGCCAGCAGCCAAGGATTGGCTTATAATTCACCCCTCCACTTT. Translated: CASSQGLAYNSPLHF.

This clonotype turned up a few times. The rearrangement links TRBV27 to TRBJ1-5, with 8 nucleotides matching TRBD1. The V segment lost 8 bases and the J segment 2 bases; nucleotides outside the gene matches: 5. Germline V CDR1 and CDR2: MNHEY, SMNVEV (reference sequence). There are 14 residues in the CDR3. CDR3 coding DNA: TGTGCCAGCCGACAGGGGCAGGGCAATCAGCCCCAGCATTTT. Translation gives CASRQGQGNQPQHF.

This clonotype was counted only a few times. The J gene is TRBJ1-1, the V gene TRBV7-9; possibly TRBD1 for D (6 bases). The germline gives CDR1 SEHNR, CDR2 FQNEAQ (reference sequence). The V and J ends lost 5 bases and 4 bases respectively, with 14 bases between them. The CDR3 is 14 amino acids. Written as DNA, the CDR3 is TGTGCCAGCAGCGCCACACAGGGTTCCACTGAAGCTTTCTTT. Translation gives CASSATQGSTEAFF.

The chain employs TRBV11-2 and TRBJ2-2; a weak D match, TRBD2 (5 bases). V lost 5 bases and J 11 bases, leaving 15 bases between the germline ends. The length of the CDR3 is 13 residues. Germline-derived CDR1 and CDR2 are SGHAT and FQNNGV. In DNA form, the CDR3 reads TGTGCCAGCAGCCGACGGACTCCCCGTGAGCTGTTTTTT. It translates to CASSRRTPRELFF.

The V call is TRBV6-5, the J call TRBJ2-7, with D unclear. Germline-derived CDR1 and CDR2 are MNHEY and SVGAGI. V lost 6 bases and J lost 2, with 20 bases in between. The CDR3 contains 16 residues. CDR3 region: CASSPTQSQSAYEQYF. For the CDR3, the DNA is TGTGCCAGCAGCCCTACCCAGTCCCAATCAGCCTACGAGCAGTACTTC.

In its sample, this clonotype was seen a few times. The rearrangement uses TRBV18 and TRBJ1-3, with D possibly TRBD1 on 5 matching bases. Per the germline V gene, CDR1 is KGHSH and CDR2 is LQKENI. Trimming removed 3 bases from V and 0 bases from J, with 12 bases in between. CDR3 size: 16 residues. In DNA, the CDR3 is TGTGCCAGCTCACCCGCAGGGAGTTACTCTGGAAACACCATATATTTT. Translation gives CASSPAGSYSGNTIYF.

The chain combines TRBV12-3 or TRBV12-4 with TRBJ2-5; no firm D call. V lost 7 bases to trimming and J lost 4 bases, with 16 bases between them. This CDR3 region has 14 residues. The CDR3 loop reads CASTPGYAGETQYF. CDR3 DNA sequence: TGTGCCAGCACCCCAGGATATGCTGGAGAGACCCAGTACTTC.

The V call is TRBV4-1, the J call TRBJ1-2, with a possible D match to TRBD1 (5 bases). Between the trimmed V and J ends, which lost 3 bases and 8 bases, there was a span of 13 bases. The CDR3 loop spans 13 amino acids. Per germline, CDR1 MGHRA and CDR2 YSYEKL. The CDR3 DNA sequence: TGCGCCAGCAGCCAGCCAGGGTATTACGGCTACACCTTC. This encodes CASSQPGYYGYTF.

The gene calls are TRBV6-1 and TRBJ2-1; a weak D match, TRBD2 (6 bases). The CDR3 has 16 residues. V lost 7 bases and J lost 1, with 17 bases in between. Germline V gene sequence: CDR1 MNHNS, CDR2 SASEGT. The CDR3 nucleotides are TGTGCCAGCACTTCCGGGAGCTGGGTTTCCTACAATGAGCAGTTCTTC. Its translation: CASTSGSWVSYNEQFF.

This clonotype was found a few times. The CDR3 bases are TGTGCCCTAGGACAGGGGGCTTTTGGAGAGACCCAGTACTTC. It encodes CALGQGAFGETQYF. The chain links TRBV28 to TRBJ2-5, with 11 bases that match TRBD1. V was pared by 11 bases and J by 4 bases, with 9 bases of the junction left unmatched. The CDR3 runs 14 residues. Germline CDR1 is MDHEN and CDR2 is SYDVKM.

The chain links TRBV20-1 to TRBJ2-7; D tentatively reads TRBD1 or TRBD2 (5 bases each). This CDR3 is 13 amino acids long. Germline V gene lookup returns CDR1 DFQATT and CDR2 SNEGSKA (reference sequence). Deletions cut 1 base from V and 3 bases from J, with 10 bases between. The CDR3 sequence is CSARVGTLYEQYF. Here the CDR3 DNA reads TGCAGTGCTAGAGTGGGGACCCTCTACGAGCAGTACTTC.

The chain is built from TRBV4-3 and TRBJ2-3; perhaps TRBD2 as D (7 bases). Germline CDR1 and CDR2: LGHNA and YSLEER. Trimming cost V 0 bases and J 3 bases, with 13 bases left between them. CDR3 length: 16 amino acids. Here the CDR3 reads CASSQDLEGGTDTQYF. The CDR3 DNA sequence: TGCGCCAGCAGCCAAGATCTAGAGGGGGGGACAGATACGCAGTATTTT.